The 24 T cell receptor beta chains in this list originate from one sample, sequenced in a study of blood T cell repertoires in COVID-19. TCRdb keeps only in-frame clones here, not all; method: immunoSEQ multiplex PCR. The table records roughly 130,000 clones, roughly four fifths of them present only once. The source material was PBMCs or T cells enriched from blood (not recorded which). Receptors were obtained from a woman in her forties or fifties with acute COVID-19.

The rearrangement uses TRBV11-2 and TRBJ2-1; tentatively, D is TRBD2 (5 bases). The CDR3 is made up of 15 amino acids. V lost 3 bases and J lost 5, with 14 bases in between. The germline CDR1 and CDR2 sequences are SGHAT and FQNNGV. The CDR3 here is CASSLVAGGNNEQFF. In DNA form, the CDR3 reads TGTGCCAGCAGCTTGGTGGCGGGCGGAAACAATGAGCAGTTCTTC.

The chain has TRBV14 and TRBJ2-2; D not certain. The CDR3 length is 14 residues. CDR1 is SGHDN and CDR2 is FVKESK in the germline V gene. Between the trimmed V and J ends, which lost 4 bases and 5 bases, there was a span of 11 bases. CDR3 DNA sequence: TGTGCCAGCAGCCCCCGAGGAGCTACCGGGGAGCTGTTTTTT. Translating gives CASSPRGATGELFF.

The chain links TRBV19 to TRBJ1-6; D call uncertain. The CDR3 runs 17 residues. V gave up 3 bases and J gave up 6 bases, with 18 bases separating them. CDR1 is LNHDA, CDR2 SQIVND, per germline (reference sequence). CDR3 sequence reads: CASSIPPGLGGNSPLHF. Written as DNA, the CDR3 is TGTGCCAGTAGTATTCCCCCCGGACTTGGTGGTAATTCACCCCTCCACTTT.

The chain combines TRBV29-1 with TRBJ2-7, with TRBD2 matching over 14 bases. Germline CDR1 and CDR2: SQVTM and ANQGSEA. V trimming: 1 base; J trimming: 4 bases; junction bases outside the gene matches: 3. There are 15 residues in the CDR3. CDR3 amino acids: CSVEVGLAGVYEQYF. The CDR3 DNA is TGCAGCGTTGAAGTGGGACTAGCGGGAGTGTACGAGCAGTACTTC.

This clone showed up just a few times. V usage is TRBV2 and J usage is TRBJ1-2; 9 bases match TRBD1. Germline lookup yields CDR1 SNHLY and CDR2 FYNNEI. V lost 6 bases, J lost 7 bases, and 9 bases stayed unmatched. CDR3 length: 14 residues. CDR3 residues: CASRREGQGFGYTF. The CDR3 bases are TGTGCCAGCAGGAGAGAGGGACAGGGCTTTGGCTACACCTTC. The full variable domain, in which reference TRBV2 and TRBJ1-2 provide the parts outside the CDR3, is EPEVTQTPSHQVTQMGQEVILRCVPISNHLYFYWYRQILGQKVEFLVSFYNNEISEKSEIFDDQFSVERPDGSNFTLKIRSTKLEDSAMYFCASRREGQGFGYTFGSGTRLTVV.

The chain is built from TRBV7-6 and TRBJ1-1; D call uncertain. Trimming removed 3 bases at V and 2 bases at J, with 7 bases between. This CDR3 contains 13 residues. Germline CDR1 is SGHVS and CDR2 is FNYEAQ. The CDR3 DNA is TGTGCCAGCAGCTTTGGCACCAACACTGAAGCTTTCTTT. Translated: CASSFGTNTEAFF.

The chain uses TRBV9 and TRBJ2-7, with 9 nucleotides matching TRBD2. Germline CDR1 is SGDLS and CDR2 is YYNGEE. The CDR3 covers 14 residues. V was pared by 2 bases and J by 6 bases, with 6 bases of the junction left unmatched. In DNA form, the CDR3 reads TGTGCCAGCAGCGTGGGGACTAGCAAGGGCGAGCAGTACTTC. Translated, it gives CASSVGTSKGEQYF. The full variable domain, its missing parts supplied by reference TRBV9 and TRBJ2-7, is DSGVTQTPKHLITATGQRVTLRCSPRSGDLSVYWYQQSLDQGLQFLIQYYNGEERAKGNILERFSAQQFPDLHSELNLSSLELGDSALYFCASSVGTSKGEQYFGPGTRLTVT.

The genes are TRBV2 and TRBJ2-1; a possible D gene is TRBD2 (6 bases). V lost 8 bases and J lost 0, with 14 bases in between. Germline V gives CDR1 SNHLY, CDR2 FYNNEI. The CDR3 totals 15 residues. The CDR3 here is CASGISGSSYNEQFF. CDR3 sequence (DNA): TGTGCCAGCGGAATTAGCGGAAGCTCCTACAATGAGCAGTTCTTC.

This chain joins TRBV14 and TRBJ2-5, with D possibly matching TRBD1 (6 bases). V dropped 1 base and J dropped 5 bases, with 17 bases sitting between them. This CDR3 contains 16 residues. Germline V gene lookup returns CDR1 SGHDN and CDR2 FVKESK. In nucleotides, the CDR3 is TGTGCCAGCAGCCAAGTAAGGGGGACATCTACGGAGACCCAGTACTTC. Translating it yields CASSQVRGTSTETQYF.

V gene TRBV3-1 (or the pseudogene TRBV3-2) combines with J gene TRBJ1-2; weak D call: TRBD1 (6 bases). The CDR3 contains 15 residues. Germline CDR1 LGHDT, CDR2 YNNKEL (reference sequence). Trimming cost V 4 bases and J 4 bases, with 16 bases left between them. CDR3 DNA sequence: TGTGCCAGCAGCCCCACTCAACAGGGAGTCTATGGCTACACCTTC. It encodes CASSPTQQGVYGYTF.

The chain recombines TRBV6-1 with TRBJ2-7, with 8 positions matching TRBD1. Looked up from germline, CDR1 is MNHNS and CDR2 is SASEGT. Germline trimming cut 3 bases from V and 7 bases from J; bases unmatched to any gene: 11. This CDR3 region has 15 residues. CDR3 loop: CASSEGTGDLQEQYF. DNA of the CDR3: TGTGCCAGCAGTGAGGGGACAGGAGACCTTCAGGAGCAGTACTTC.

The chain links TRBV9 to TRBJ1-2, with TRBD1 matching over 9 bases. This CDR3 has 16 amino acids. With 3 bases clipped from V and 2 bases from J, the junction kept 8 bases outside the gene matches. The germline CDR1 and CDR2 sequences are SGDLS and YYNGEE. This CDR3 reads CASSGRTGASNYGYTF. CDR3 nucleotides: TGTGCCAGCAGCGGACGGACAGGGGCCTCCAACTATGGCTACACCTTC.

As DNA, the CDR3 is TGTGCCAGCAGCACGCGACTAGCGGGGGACAATGAGCAGTTCTTC. The encoded protein is CASSTRLAGDNEQFF. The V and J genes are TRBV9 and TRBJ2-1; 12 bases line up with TRBD2. This CDR3 has 15 amino acids. V lost 4 bases to trimming and J lost 5 bases; unmatched junction nucleotides: 4. Germline-derived CDR1 and CDR2 are SGDLS and YYNGEE.

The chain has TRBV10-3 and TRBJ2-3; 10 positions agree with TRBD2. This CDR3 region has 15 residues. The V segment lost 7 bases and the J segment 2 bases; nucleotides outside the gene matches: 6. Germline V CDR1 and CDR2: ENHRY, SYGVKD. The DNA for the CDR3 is TGTGCCATCAAAGAACTAGCGGGACCCACAGATACGCAGTATTTT. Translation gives CAIKELAGPTDTQYF.

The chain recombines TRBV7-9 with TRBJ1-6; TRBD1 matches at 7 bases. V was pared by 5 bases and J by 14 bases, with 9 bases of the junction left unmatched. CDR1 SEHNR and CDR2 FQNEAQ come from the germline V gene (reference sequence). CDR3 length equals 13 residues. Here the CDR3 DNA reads TGTGCCAGCAGCCAAGACAGGGTGGAGGCCCTCCACTTT. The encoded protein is CASSQDRVEALHF.

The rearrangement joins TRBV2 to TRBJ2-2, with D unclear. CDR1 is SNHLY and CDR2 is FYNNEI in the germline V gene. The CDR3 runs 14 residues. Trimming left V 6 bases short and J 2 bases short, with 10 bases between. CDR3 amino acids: CASSPQSNTGELFF. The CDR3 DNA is TGTGCCAGCAGCCCCCAGTCTAACACCGGGGAGCTGTTTTTT.

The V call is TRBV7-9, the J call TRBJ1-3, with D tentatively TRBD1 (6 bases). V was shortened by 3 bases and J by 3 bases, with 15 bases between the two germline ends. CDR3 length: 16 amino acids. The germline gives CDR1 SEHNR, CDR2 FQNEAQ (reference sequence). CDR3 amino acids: CASSFGPGVGGNTIYF. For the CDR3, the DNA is TGTGCCAGCAGCTTCGGCCCAGGGGTTGGTGGAAACACCATATATTTT.

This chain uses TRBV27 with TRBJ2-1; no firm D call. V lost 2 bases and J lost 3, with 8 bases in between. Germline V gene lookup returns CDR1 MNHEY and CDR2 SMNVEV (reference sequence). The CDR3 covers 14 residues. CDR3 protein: CASSLHRSYNEQFF. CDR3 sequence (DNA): TGTGCCAGCAGTTTACACAGAAGCTACAATGAGCAGTTCTTC.

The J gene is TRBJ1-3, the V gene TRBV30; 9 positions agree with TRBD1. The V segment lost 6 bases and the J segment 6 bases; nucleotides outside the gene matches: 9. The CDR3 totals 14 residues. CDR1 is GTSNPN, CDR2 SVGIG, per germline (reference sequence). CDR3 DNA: TGTGCCTGCCGGGACAGGGTTTTTCTAAACACCATATATTTT. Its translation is CACRDRVFLNTIYF.

In DNA form, the CDR3 reads TGTGCCAGTACTCAAGAACGGTCCGGGGCCAACGTCCTGACTTTC. This translates into CASTQERSGANVLTF. The V call is TRBV19, the J call TRBJ2-6; no definite D call. CDR1 LNHDA and CDR2 SQIVND come from the germline V gene (reference sequence). Trimming removed 7 bases from V and 4 bases from J, with 14 bases in between. The CDR3 has 15 amino acids.

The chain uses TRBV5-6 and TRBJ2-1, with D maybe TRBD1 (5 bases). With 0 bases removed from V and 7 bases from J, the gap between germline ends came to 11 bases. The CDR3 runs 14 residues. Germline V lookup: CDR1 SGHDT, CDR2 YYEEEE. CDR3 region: CASSLGSWTNEQFF. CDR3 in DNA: TGTGCCAGCAGCTTGGGGTCATGGACAAATGAGCAGTTCTTC.

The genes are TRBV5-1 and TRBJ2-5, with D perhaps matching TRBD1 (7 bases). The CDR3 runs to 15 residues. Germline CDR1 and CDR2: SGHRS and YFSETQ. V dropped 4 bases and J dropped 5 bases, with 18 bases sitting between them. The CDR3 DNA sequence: TGCGCCAGCAGCCCCTCGACAGGGAGGATTGAGACCCAGTACTTC. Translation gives CASSPSTGRIETQYF. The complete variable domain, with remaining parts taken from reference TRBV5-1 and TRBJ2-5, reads KAGVTQTPRYLIKTRGQQVTLSCSPISGHRSVSWYQQTPGQGLQFLFEYFSETQRNKGNFPGRFSGRQFSNSRSEMNVSTLELGDSALYLCASSPSTGRIETQYFGPGTRLLVL.

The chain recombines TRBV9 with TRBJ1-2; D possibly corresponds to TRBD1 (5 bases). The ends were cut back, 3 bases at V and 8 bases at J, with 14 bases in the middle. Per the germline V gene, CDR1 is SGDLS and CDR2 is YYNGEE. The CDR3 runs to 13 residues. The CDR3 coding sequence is TGTGCCAGCAGCGGGCCCAGGGAGGGAGGCTACACCTTC. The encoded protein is CASSGPREGGYTF. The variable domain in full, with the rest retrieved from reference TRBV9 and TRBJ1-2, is DSGVTQTPKHLITATGQRVTLRCSPRSGDLSVYWYQQSLDQGLQFLIQYYNGEERAKGNILERFSAQQFPDLHSELNLSSLELGDSALYFCASSGPREGGYTFGSGTRLTVV.

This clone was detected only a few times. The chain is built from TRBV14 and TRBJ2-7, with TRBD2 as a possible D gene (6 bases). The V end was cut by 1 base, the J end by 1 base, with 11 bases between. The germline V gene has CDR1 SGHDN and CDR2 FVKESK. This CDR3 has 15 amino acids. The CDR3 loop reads CASSQGIAESYEQYF. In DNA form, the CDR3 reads TGTGCCAGCAGCCAAGGAATAGCGGAGTCCTACGAGCAGTACTTC.